This T cell receptor beta chain was captured in a study of shared clonotypes between healthy human individuals. Germline V gene sequence: CDR1 LNHDA, CDR2 SQIVND (reference sequence). The CDR3 totals 15 residues. V was clipped by 3 bases and J by 4 bases, with 14 bases between them. The assay ran at deep level. Each cell subset's genomic DNA was divided evenly among several immunoSEQ plates. Clones were sequenced by immunoSEQ multiplex PCR, and TCRdb holds only the in-frame ones, with some missing. The data hold over 1.5 million clones, with around 98% observed a single time. Findings and limits, study-wide: Rarefaction indicated that sorted-subset sequencing remained incomplete although depth was large.

As for this clone: The antigen is not known.

The V call is TRBV19, the J call TRBJ2-3; tentatively, D is TRBD1 (6 bases). Sequenced: naive CD4+ T cells sorted from blood. Subset indicated: CD45RA+ positively selected. The clonotype was recovered from a man younger than 40 in good health. CDR3 protein: CASSMPGGLADTQYF. The CDR3, as DNA: TGTGCCAGTAGTATGCCTGGGGGCCTTGCAGATACGCAGTATTTT.